Below are 8 T cell receptor beta chains sequenced from a single sample in a study of cytomegalovirus exposure and HLA in healthy donors. The PCR had 60 Vbeta and 13 Jbeta primers. Assay: immunoSEQ multiplex PCR; the TCRdb copy retains only in-frame clones and omits some. This repertoire shows 100,000 or so clones, 74% found once; its top ten account for more than 2%. The sequenced sample consisted of PBMCs. The receptors here all came from a human donor in good health.

The chain links TRBV15 to TRBJ2-6; TRBD1 agrees at 8 bases. The junction had 16 bases not matched to a gene; V was cut back by 2 bases and J by 7 bases. The CDR3 extends over 19 amino acids. Germline CDR1 is LNHNV and CDR2 is YYDKDF (reference sequence). The CDR3 region has the DNA TGTGCCACCAGCAGAATACAGGGGGGATTGAGACTGGACGCCAACGTCCTGACTTTC. It encodes CATSRIQGGLRLDANVLTF.

The V gene is TRBV11-2, the J gene TRBJ1-6; the match to TRBD1 covers 8 bases. Per germline, CDR1 SGHAT and CDR2 FQNNGV. This CDR3 has 14 amino acids. Trimming cost V 10 bases and J 9 bases; bases outside gene matches: 11. CDR3 protein: CATRGQGARSPLHF. The DNA for the CDR3 is TGTGCCACCAGAGGTCAGGGGGCCCGTTCACCCCTCCACTTT.

This rearrangement joins TRBV11-2 to TRBJ2-1; 8 nucleotides agree with TRBD2. Unmatched junction bases numbered 17, after V lost 11 bases and J lost 8 bases. Germline V CDR1 and CDR2: SGHAT, FQNNGV. The CDR3 totals 15 residues. The CDR3 nucleotides are TGTGCCTCCCTTGAGAGGGTAGCGGGGTTGCATGAGCAGTTCTTC. The encoded protein is CASLERVAGLHEQFF.

The chain carries TRBV28 and TRBJ2-7; D is perhaps TRBD1 (6 bases). Between the trimmed V and J ends, which lost 5 bases and 0 bases, there was a span of 17 bases. CDR1 is MDHEN and CDR2 is SYDVKM in the germline V gene. CDR3 length: 16 residues. Here the CDR3 DNA reads TGTGCCAGCAGTCTCCCTCTGGACAGCCTCTCCTACGAGCAGTACTTC. This gives the protein CASSLPLDSLSYEQYF. Variable domain in full (rest from reference TRBV28 and TRBJ2-7): DVKVTQSSRYLVKRTGEKVFLECVQDMDHENMFWYRQDPGLGLRLIYFSYDVKMKEKGDIPEGYSVSREKKERFSLILESASTNQTSMYLCASSLPLDSLSYEQYFGPGTRLTVT.

This clone was picked up one time. The V and J genes are TRBV5-6 and TRBJ2-1, with D maybe TRBD1 (6 bases). This CDR3 spans 16 amino acids. With 0 bases removed from V and 7 bases from J, the gap between germline ends came to 17 bases. CDR1 is SGHDT, CDR2 YYEEEE, per germline. The CDR3 loop reads CASSLEGQGSFNEQFF. The DNA for the CDR3 is TGTGCCAGCAGCTTGGAGGGACAAGGCAGTTTTAATGAGCAGTTCTTC.

This clone was detected a few times. The sample holds other DNA sequences that translate to the same CDR3. The gene calls are TRBV5-1 and TRBJ2-7, with 7 bases that match TRBD1. The CDR3 spans 14 residues. Germline V gives CDR1 SGHRS, CDR2 YFSETQ. Trimming at V came to 0 bases and at J to 2 bases, leaving 2 bases not matched to a gene. CDR3 in DNA: TGCGCCAGCAGCTTGGGACAGGGTGCCTACGAGCAGTACTTC. This codes for CASSLGQGAYEQYF. Full variable domain (rest looked up from reference TRBV5-1 and TRBJ2-7): KAGVTQTPRYLIKTRGQQVTLSCSPISGHRSVSWYQQTPGQGLQFLFEYFSETQRNKGNFPGRFSGRQFSNSRSEMNVSTLELGDSALYLCASSLGQGAYEQYFGPGTRLTVT.

The chain combines TRBV5-4 with TRBJ2-5; TRBD2 matches at 8 bases. Unmatched junction bases numbered 9, after V lost 3 bases and J lost 5 bases. CDR1 and CDR2 (germline): SGHNT, YYREEE (reference sequence). This CDR3 spans 15 amino acids. CDR3 nucleotides: TGTGCCAGCAGCTATACCACGGGCGGGGGGGAGACCCAGTACTTC. Protein: CASSYTTGGGETQYF.

The V call is TRBV7-2, the J call TRBJ1-6, with D possibly being TRBD1 (5 bases). Deletions cut 1 base from V and 9 bases from J, with 16 bases between. Germline V gene lookup returns CDR1 SGHTA and CDR2 FQGNSA. This CDR3 contains 16 residues. The CDR3 region has the DNA TGTGCCAGCAGCTTAGAGATGGCCGCGGGGCTTTCACCCCTCCACTTT. This codes for CASSLEMAAGLSPLHF.